The entry below gives a single T cell receptor beta chain sequence along with its context. These data belong to a study of blood T cell repertoires in COVID-19. V was shortened by 7 bases and J by 6 bases, with 15 bases between the two germline ends. This CDR3 is 12 amino acids long. Germline CDR1 reads SQVTM; CDR2 reads ANQGSEA. Generated by immunoSEQ multiplex PCR, the TCRdb table keeps only in-frame clones and is missing some. This table holds roughly 100,000 clones, approximately 89% found once. This sequence originates from a woman aged 80 or over in a cohort sampled during active COVID-19. Sequencing was performed on peripheral blood. This chain connects TRBV29-1 to TRBJ1-2; possibly TRBD1 for D (6 bases). The chain's CDR3 is CSAHRVEDGYTF. The CDR3 region has the DNA TGCAGCGCTCACAGGGTTGAGGATGGCTACACCTTC.